This T cell receptor (beta chain) was found in a study of blood T cells in healthy people across ages. A second PCR of 7 to 11 cycles used a sample-barcoded 5' primer and a J-beta primer mix. Tagging of each cDNA molecule was performed by a template-switch adaptor with 12 random nucleotides. A single record per CDR3 protein comes from TCRdb applying MiXCR to the 5' RACE reads. The sample lists 900,000 to 950,000 distinct CDR3 sequences, 25% to 30% occurring once. There are 14 residues in the CDR3. With regard to this clonotype: The junction does not match germline at one end; this may be a read error.

Separately, the same data were catalogued under a study of T cells of mothers and their children.

The sequencing input was blood. The receptor was isolated from a woman aged 40 to 55 in good health. The J gene is TRBJ1-2, the V gene TRBV12-3 or TRBV12-4; D unresolved. The CDR3 DNA reads as TGTACCAGCAGTTTAGCGGAGGGCCCCTATGGCTACACCTTC. Its translation is CTSSLAEGPYGYTF.